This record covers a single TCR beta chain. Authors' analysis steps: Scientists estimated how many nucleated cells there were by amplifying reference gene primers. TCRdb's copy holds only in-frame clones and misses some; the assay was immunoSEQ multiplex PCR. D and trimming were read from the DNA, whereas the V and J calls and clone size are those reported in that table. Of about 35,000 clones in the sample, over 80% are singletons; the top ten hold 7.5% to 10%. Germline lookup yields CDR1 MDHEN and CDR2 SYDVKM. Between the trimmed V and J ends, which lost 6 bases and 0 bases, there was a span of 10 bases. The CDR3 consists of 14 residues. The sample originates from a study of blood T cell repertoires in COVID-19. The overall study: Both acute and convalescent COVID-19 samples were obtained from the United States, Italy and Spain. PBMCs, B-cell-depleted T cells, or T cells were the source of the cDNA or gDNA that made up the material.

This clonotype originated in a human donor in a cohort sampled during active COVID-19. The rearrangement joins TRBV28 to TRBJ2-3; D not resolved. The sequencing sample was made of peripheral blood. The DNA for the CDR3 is TGTGCCAGCAGCCGAGAGGTTAGCACAGATACGCAGTATTTT. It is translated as CASSREVSTDTQYF.